This is a list of T cell receptor beta chains from one sample in a study of patients and donors after allogeneic stem cell transplantation. TCRdb processed the RT-PCR reads anew with MiXCR; each CDR3 protein has one entry. This table holds about 960,000 distinct CDR3 sequences, around 17% found once. The material sequenced was blood, either unsorted or a sorted T cell fraction (not recorded which). The receptors come from a human donor who was either an allogeneic HSCT recipient or a stem cell or donor lymphocyte infusion donor (not recorded which). It is not recorded whose cells these are; they may come from a transplant donor. The conserved cysteine and the conserved F or W are not part of the CDR3 here. The D gene is left open where the match is weak. Size values are once, few and many counts, or a class for expanded clones, and some rows have none.

CDR3,length,size,V,D
ASRVTQGAESPLH,13,many,TRBV12-3/TRBV12-4,TRBD1
ASSYSSGTSENTEAF,15,many,TRBV6-5,.
ASSYSLRDWEQY,12,.,TRBV6-2/TRBV6-3,.
AITTGINQPQH,11,.,TRBV10-3,TRBD1
ASRILAGVFNEQF,13,.,TRBV7-9,TRBD2
ASSLSTIRGWSEQY,14,.,TRBV12-3/TRBV12-4,.
ASSLSGDPWRGANVLT,16,few,TRBV5-1,.
ASSLDWGQGRGQPQH,15,many,TRBV7-2,TRBD1
ASSDRISGRGDTQY,14,.,TRBV6-1,TRBD2
SARENGGGKNIQY,13,many,TRBV20-1,.
ASGPGLGINTGELF,14,.,TRBV6-2/TRBV6-3,.
ASSPAGMGTDTQY,13,.,TRBV7-9,.
SARDFGGSTGELF,13,.,TRBV20-1,.
ASSPPWASGSLGETQY,16,few,TRBV11-2,TRBD2
ASSLKLAGVPTDTQY,15,.,TRBV5-5,TRBD2
ASSPMGNYGYT,11,few,TRBV5-6,.
ASSRGLSSYNSPLH,14,few,TRBV3-1,.
SGSRGQETQY,10,.,TRBV29-1,TRBD1
ASRAQGSRVTEAF,13,.,TRBV6-1,.
ASSMSGSTDTQY,12,few,TRBV12-3/TRBV12-4,.
ASSPQAGQGPWSTEAF,16,.,TRBV9,TRBD1
ATSARPGLAGGRNTGELF,18,.,TRBV24-1,TRBD2
SARRQDIITDTQY,13,.,TRBV20-1,.
SGDRGSYNEQF,11,.,TRBV29-1,TRBD1
ASSLAPDRVTGELF,14,.,TRBV12-3/TRBV12-4,TRBD1
ASSQTTASYEQY,12,.,TRBV4-3,.
ASSIDRRFTGSQPQH,15,.,TRBV19,.
ASSHRDRVPDTQY,13,many,TRBV12-3/TRBV12-4,TRBD1
ASTGLAGHNEQF,12,few,TRBV2,TRBD2
ASSQGEEQF,9,.,TRBV7-3,.
ASTDPQRADTQY,12,.,TRBV2,.
ASSLSRGLHTEAF,13,few,TRBV27,TRBD1
ASSYVSGGKTEAF,13,.,TRBV6-5,.
ASSWTGLTNSPLH,13,.,TRBV11-3,TRBD1
ASSWEDSYQETQY,13,.,TRBV9,.
AISGAPGQVNEKLF,14,.,TRBV10-3,.
SVGAAAVNYGYT,12,few,TRBV29-1,.
SAKDPQGEAF,10,few,TRBV20-1,.
ASSLSGRAHEQY,12,.,TRBV27,TRBD2
ASSLYLQGRESYEQY,15,.,TRBV5-1,.